The following is a T cell receptor beta chain sequence with its context. Its antigen remains unidentified. Unique molecular identifiers were incorporated during preparation of the TCRbeta library. Using its own MiXCR run on the PCR reads, TCRdb lists one record per CDR3 protein. Among about 120,000 distinct CDR3 sequences, roughly 23% were seen once, and the ten largest hold roughly a tenth. These data originate in a study of T-cell reconstitution after alpha-beta-depleted transplantation in children. Study-level points and caveats: By one year post-transplant, T-cell counts and diversity largely arose from T cells that were newly produced. High day-60 TCRbeta diversity in some patients came from surviving recipient T cells and thymic progenitors.

Germline V gene lookup returns CDR1 MGHDK and CDR2 SYGVNS. Trimming shortened V by 7 bases and J by 8 bases, and 18 bases separated the two germline ends. CDR3 length: 14 amino acids. The chain links TRBV25-1 to TRBJ2-1, with D hard to call. The sequence came from a male patient aged 2-15 years who had a stem cell transplant for chronic granulomatous disease, so the T cells may come from the graft donor. Source: PBMCs, mostly from graft donor cells, taken 180 days after TCRalphabeta/CD19-depleted stem cell transplant. The CDR3 nucleotides are TGTGCCAGCAAGGCCCAGCCCTACGTCGATGAGCAGTTCTTC. Protein sequence: CASKAQPYVDEQFF.